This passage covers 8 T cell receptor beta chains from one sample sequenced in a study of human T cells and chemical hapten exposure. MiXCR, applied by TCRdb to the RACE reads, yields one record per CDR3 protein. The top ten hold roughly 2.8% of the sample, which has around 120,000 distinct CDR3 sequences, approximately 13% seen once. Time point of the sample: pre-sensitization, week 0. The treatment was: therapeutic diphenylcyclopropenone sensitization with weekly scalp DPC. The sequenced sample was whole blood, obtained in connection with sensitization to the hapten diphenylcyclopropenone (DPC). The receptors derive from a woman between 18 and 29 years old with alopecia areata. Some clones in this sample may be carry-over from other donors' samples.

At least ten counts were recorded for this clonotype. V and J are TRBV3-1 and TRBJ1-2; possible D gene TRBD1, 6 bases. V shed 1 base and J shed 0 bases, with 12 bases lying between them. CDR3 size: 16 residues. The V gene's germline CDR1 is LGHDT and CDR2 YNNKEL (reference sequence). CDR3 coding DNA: TGTGCCAGCAGCCAAGGAGGGGGGAGAGCTAACTATGGCTACACCTTC. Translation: CASSQGGGRANYGYTF.

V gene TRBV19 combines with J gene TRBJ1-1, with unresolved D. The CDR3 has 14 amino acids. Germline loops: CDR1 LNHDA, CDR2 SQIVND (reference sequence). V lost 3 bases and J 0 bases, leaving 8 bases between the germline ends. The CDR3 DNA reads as TGTGCCAGTAGTATGGGCATTCTGAACACTGAAGCTTTCTTT. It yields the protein CASSMGILNTEAFF.

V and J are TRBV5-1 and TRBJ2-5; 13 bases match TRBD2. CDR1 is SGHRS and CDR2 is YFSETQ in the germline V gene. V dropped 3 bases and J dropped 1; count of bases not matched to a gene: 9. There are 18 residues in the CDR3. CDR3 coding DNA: TGCGCCAGCAGCTGGGGGACTAGCGGGATTTCACCCCAAGAGACCCAGTACTTC. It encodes CASSWGTSGISPQETQYF.

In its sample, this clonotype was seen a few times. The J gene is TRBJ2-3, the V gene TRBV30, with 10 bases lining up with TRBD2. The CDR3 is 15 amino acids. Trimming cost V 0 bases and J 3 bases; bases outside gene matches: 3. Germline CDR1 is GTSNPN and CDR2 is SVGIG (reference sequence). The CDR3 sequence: CAWSVSGGATDTQYF. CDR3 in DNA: TGTGCCTGGAGTGTGAGCGGGGGGGCAACAGATACGCAGTATTTT.

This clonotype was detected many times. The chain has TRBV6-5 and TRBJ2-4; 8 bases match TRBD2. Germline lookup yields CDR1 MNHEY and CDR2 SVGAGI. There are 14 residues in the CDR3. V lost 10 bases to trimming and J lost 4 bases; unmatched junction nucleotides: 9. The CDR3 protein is CATAERGSKNIQYF. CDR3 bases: TGTGCCACCGCCGAGCGGGGGAGTAAAAACATTCAGTACTTC.

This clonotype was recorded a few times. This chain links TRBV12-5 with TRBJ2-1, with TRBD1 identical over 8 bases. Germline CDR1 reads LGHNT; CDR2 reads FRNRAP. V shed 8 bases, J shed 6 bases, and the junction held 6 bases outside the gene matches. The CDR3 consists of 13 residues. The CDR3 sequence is CASRGQAGNEQFF. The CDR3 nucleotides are TGTGCTAGTCGGGGACAGGCCGGCAATGAGCAGTTCTTC. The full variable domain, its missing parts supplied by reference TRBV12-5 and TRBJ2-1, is DARVTQTPRHKVTEMGQEVTMRCQPILGHNTVFWYRQTMMQGLELLAYFRNRAPLDDSGMPKDRFSAEMPDATLATLKIQPSEPRDSAVYFCASRGQAGNEQFFGPGTRLTVL.

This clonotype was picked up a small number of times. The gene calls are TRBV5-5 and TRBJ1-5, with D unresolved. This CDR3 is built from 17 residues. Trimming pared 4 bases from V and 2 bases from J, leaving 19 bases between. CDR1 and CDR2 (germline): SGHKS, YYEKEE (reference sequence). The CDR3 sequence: CASSPREAPGGNQPQHF. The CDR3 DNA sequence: TGTGCCAGCAGCCCGCGTGAGGCCCCGGGAGGCAATCAGCCCCAGCATTTT.

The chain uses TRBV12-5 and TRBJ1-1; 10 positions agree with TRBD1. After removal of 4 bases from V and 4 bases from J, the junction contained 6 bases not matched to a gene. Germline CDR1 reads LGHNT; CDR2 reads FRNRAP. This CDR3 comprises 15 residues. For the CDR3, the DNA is TGTGCTAGTGGTTGGGGACAGGGGTTGGGCACTGAAGCTTTCTTT. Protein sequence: CASGWGQGLGTEAFF.